A selection of T cell receptor beta chains follows, all from one sample in a study of early T cells in non-severe SARS-CoV-2 infection. TCRdb fed the 5' RACE reads into MiXCR, producing one record per CDR3 protein. Among around 30,000 distinct CDR3 sequences listed, under 6.5% were seen once. The source material was whole blood. These receptors originate from an adult who was a healthcare worker with PCR-confirmed SARS-CoV-2 infection or an uninfected control (not recorded which). Each CDR3 is given with its conserved first and last residue. The order of the fields is J gene, V gene, D gene, clone size, CDR3 protein, CDR3 DNA. A D gene is named only where the DNA matches it firmly. The listing skips clone size in some rows; elsewhere it reads once, few, many or a size class.

J: TRBJ2-5; V: TRBV20-1; D: .; size: many; CDR3: CSANGEETQYF; DNA: TGCAGTGCTAACGGGGAAGAGACCCAGTACTTC
J: TRBJ2-1; V: TRBV20-1; D: .; size: many; CDR3: CSAKKEAGLTLDEQFF; DNA: TGCAGTGCTAAGAAAGAAGCGGGCCTAACCCTAGATGAGCAGTTCTTC
J: TRBJ2-2; V: TRBV7-3; D: TRBD1; size: .; CDR3: CASSTTGVAGELFF; DNA: TGTGCCAGCAGCACCACAGGGGTGGCCGGGGAGCTGTTTTTT
J: TRBJ2-3; V: TRBV25-1; D: TRBD1; size: many; CDR3: CASSEQYGGGQSVLDTQYF; DNA: TGTGCCAGCAGTGAACAATACGGTGGGGGACAGTCGGTTTTAGATACGCAGTATTTT
J: TRBJ2-2; V: TRBV6-5; D: .; size: many; CDR3: CASSRNWPGELFF; DNA: TGTGCCAGCAGTCGCAATTGGCCCGGGGAGCTGTTTTTT
J: TRBJ2-3; V: TRBV29-1; D: .; size: .; CDR3: CSVEGALGASRADTQYF; DNA: TGCAGCGTTGAAGGGGCTTTGGGGGCAAGTAGGGCAGATACGCAGTATTTT
J: TRBJ2-5; V: TRBV14; D: TRBD2; size: many; CDR3: CASSPIVAGPLETQYF; DNA: TGTGCCAGCAGCCCGATCGTAGCGGGGCCGCTCGAGACCCAGTACTTC
J: TRBJ1-5; V: TRBV4-1; D: .; size: many; CDR3: CASSQGNGNILFQPQHF; DNA: TGCGCCAGCAGCCAAGGGAACGGAAACATTTTATTTCAGCCCCAGCATTTT
J: TRBJ2-5; V: TRBV6-2/TRBV6-3; D: TRBD2; size: many; CDR3: CASSYPRTRKETQYF; DNA: TGTGCCAGCAGTTACCCCCGGACTAGGAAGGAGACCCAGTACTTC
J: TRBJ1-2; V: TRBV18; D: .; size: .; CDR3: CASSPAEAYGYTF; DNA: TGTGCCAGCTCACCGGCGGAGGCCTATGGCTACACCTTC
J: TRBJ1-1; V: TRBV11-2; D: .; size: many; CDR3: CASSLGSGPPEAFF; DNA: TGTGCCAGCAGCTTAGGCTCGGGGCCCCCTGAAGCTTTCTTT
J: TRBJ2-3; V: TRBV7-9; D: TRBD1; size: few; CDR3: CASSWGTGSTDTQYF; DNA: TGTGCCAGCAGCTGGGGGACAGGCTCCACAGATACGCAGTATTTT
J: TRBJ2-5; V: TRBV10-2; D: .; size: .; CDR3: CASSDPTGGQETQYF; DNA: TGCGCCAGCAGTGATCCTACTGGGGGCCAAGAGACCCAGTACTTC
J: TRBJ2-5; V: TRBV7-3; D: .; size: many; CDR3: CASSLTGPQETQYF; DNA: TGTGCCAGCAGCTTAACGGGGCCCCAAGAGACCCAGTACTTC
J: TRBJ2-2; V: TRBV21-1; D: .; size: many; CDR3: CASSRTPGQFCGELFF; DNA: TGTGCCAGCAGCAGGACCCCCGGACAGTTTTGCGGGGAGCTGTTTTTT
J: TRBJ1-4; V: TRBV13; D: .; size: .; CDR3: CASSPTGEEGNEKLFF; DNA: TGTGCCAGCAGCCCAACGGGGGAGGAAGGGAATGAAAAACTGTTTTTT
J: TRBJ2-2; V: TRBV6-6; D: TRBD2; size: many; CDR3: CASSASGGTGELFF; DNA: TGTGCCAGCAGCGCTAGCGGGGGCACCGGGGAGCTGTTTTTT
J: TRBJ1-1; V: TRBV18; D: TRBD1; size: many; CDR3: CASRRQGRSAEAFF; DNA: TGTGCCAGCCGGCGACAGGGCCGTAGTGCTGAAGCTTTCTTT
J: TRBJ1-1; V: TRBV5-1; D: TRBD1; size: many; CDR3: CASSSGQDITEAFF; DNA: TGCGCCAGCAGCTCGGGACAGGATATAACTGAAGCTTTCTTT
J: TRBJ2-1; V: TRBV6-2/TRBV6-3; D: TRBD1; size: many; CDR3: CASSLTGVGEQFF; DNA: TGTGCCAGCAGTCTCACAGGGGTTGGTGAGCAGTTCTTC
J: TRBJ2-4; V: TRBV16; D: .; size: few; CDR3: CASSQLGVAAKNIQYF; DNA: TGTGCCAGCAGCCAACTGGGAGTAGCAGCCAAAAACATTCAGTACTTC
J: TRBJ2-7; V: TRBV2; D: TRBD1; size: few; CDR3: CASQGQGFSYEQYF; DNA: TGTGCCAGCCAGGGACAGGGGTTCTCCTACGAGCAGTACTTC
J: TRBJ2-7; V: TRBV27; D: .; size: few; CDR3: CASSGTGTSYEQYF; DNA: TGTGCCAGCAGTGGGACTGGCACGTCCTACGAGCAGTACTTC
J: TRBJ2-3; V: TRBV21-1; D: .; size: many; CDR3: CASSKQGTDTQYF; DNA: TGTGCCAGCAGCAAACAGGGCACAGATACGCAGTATTTT
J: TRBJ2-5; V: TRBV20-1; D: TRBD1; size: many; CDR3: CSASTGTGRGQETQYF; DNA: TGCAGTGCTAGTACCGGGACAGGGAGAGGACAAGAGACCCAGTACTTC
J: TRBJ2-5; V: TRBV5-5; D: .; size: many; CDR3: CASSLWLRGPIGGTQYF; DNA: TGTGCCAGCAGCTTGTGGCTGAGGGGCCCCATTGGGGGGACCCAGTACTTC
J: TRBJ2-2; V: TRBV28; D: TRBD2; size: many; CDR3: CASSRPVRGRGETGELFF; DNA: TGTGCCAGCAGCCGCCCTGTGCGGGGGCGGGGGGAGACCGGGGAGCTGTTTTTT
J: TRBJ1-6; V: TRBV28; D: .; size: many; CDR3: CASSPAGRNSPLHF; DNA: TGTGCCAGCAGTCCCGCCGGGAGAAATTCACCCCTCCACTTT
J: TRBJ2-1; V: TRBV5-6; D: .; size: many; CDR3: CASKVQGNYNEQFF; DNA: TGTGCCAGCAAGGTTCAGGGGAACTACAATGAGCAGTTCTTC
J: TRBJ2-7; V: TRBV5-1; D: .; size: many; CDR3: CASSSTWGIGLEQYF; DNA: TGCGCCAGCAGTTCCACGTGGGGAATCGGGCTCGAGCAGTACTTC
J: TRBJ1-1; V: TRBV5-4; D: .; size: .; CDR3: CASSLGTVSNTEAFF; DNA: TGTGCCAGCAGCTTGGGGACGGTTTCGAACACTGAAGCTTTCTTT
J: TRBJ2-2; V: TRBV11-3; D: TRBD2; size: many; CDR3: CASSLLAGTGELFF; DNA: TGTGCCAGCAGCTTACTAGCGGGGACCGGGGAGCTGTTTTTT
J: TRBJ2-7; V: TRBV7-6; D: TRBD2; size: .; CDR3: CASSPFSSGGSYEQYF; DNA: TGTGCCAGCAGCCCCTTTAGTAGCGGGGGCTCCTACGAGCAGTACTTC
J: TRBJ2-7; V: TRBV29-1; D: .; size: .; CDR3: CSVGSYEQYF; DNA: TGCAGCGTTGGGTCCTACGAGCAGTACTTC
J: TRBJ1-1; V: TRBV30; D: .; size: .; CDR3: CASRGGIKGTEAFF; DNA: TGTGCCTCAAGGGGAGGGATAAAGGGCACTGAAGCTTTCTTT
J: TRBJ2-2; V: TRBV3-1; D: TRBD1; size: many; CDR3: CASSSTPGQGRTGELFF; DNA: TGTGCCAGCAGCTCAACCCCGGGACAGGGGAGGACCGGGGAGCTGTTTTTT
J: TRBJ2-7; V: TRBV11-2; D: TRBD1; size: many; CDR3: CASSPLSRQGAYEQYF; DNA: TGTGCCAGCAGCCCGCTTTCCCGACAGGGGGCCTACGAGCAGTACTTC
J: TRBJ1-1; V: TRBV6-6; D: .; size: many; CDR3: CASTQGRTEAFF; DNA: TGTGCCAGCACCCAAGGGAGGACTGAAGCTTTCTTT
J: TRBJ2-7; V: TRBV7-9; D: TRBD1; size: many; CDR3: CASSEGQGVYEQYF; DNA: TGTGCCAGCAGCGAGGGACAGGGAGTATACGAGCAGTACTTC
J: TRBJ2-3; V: TRBV5-1; D: TRBD2; size: .; CDR3: CASSLMASGGTSTDTQYF; DNA: TGCGCCAGCAGCTTGATGGCTAGCGGGGGTACTAGCACAGATACGCAGTATTTT
J: TRBJ2-3; V: TRBV2; D: .; size: .; CDR3: CASSRGDFPSTDTQYF; DNA: TGTGCCAGCTCCCGGGGAGACTTCCCTAGCACAGATACGCAGTATTTT
J: TRBJ1-6; V: TRBV25-1; D: .; size: many; CDR3: CASSVLGYSPLHF; DNA: TGTGCCAGCAGTGTTTTAGGGTATTCACCCCTCCACTTT
J: TRBJ2-3; V: TRBV25-1; D: .; size: few; CDR3: CASSEVMSTDTQYF; DNA: TGTGCCAGCAGTGAAGTGATGAGCACAGATACGCAGTATTTT
J: TRBJ2-1; V: TRBV4-2; D: TRBD2; size: .; CDR3: CASSQDPSTSGGVHEQFF; DNA: TGTGCCAGCAGCCAAGATCCCTCGACTAGCGGGGGGGTGCATGAGCAGTTCTTC
J: TRBJ2-5; V: TRBV24-1; D: .; size: many; CDR3: CATSDEVGTQYF; DNA: TGTGCCACCAGTGATGAAGTGGGGACCCAGTACTTC
J: TRBJ1-5; V: TRBV27; D: .; size: many; CDR3: CASSLRAVGQPQHF; DNA: TGTGCCAGCAGTTTAAGGGCGGTCGGTCAGCCCCAGCATTTT
J: TRBJ2-3; V: TRBV5-1; D: TRBD1; size: many; CDR3: CASSPMGQGATDTQYF; DNA: TGCGCCAGCAGCCCGATGGGACAGGGGGCTACAGATACGCAGTATTTT
J: TRBJ2-3; V: TRBV6-5; D: TRBD1; size: .; CDR3: CASSYETGFTDTQYF; DNA: TGTGCCAGCAGTTACGAGACAGGGTTCACAGATACGCAGTATTTT
J: TRBJ2-7; V: TRBV5-1; D: .; size: few; CDR3: CASSLDPGLGEQYF; DNA: TGCGCCAGCAGCTTGGATCCGGGCCTTGGAGAGCAGTACTTC
J: TRBJ2-7; V: TRBV5-4; D: TRBD1; size: many; CDR3: CASSSAGTGTSYEQYF; DNA: TGTGCCAGCAGCTCGGCCGGGACAGGGACCTCCTACGAGCAGTACTTC
J: TRBJ2-1; V: TRBV6-2/TRBV6-3; D: .; size: many; CDR3: CASSQDRFQVDEQFF; DNA: TGTGCCAGCAGCCAAGACAGGTTTCAAGTGGATGAGCAGTTCTTC
J: TRBJ2-7; V: TRBV7-2; D: .; size: .; CDR3: CASSLMGHGRVYEQYF; DNA: TGTGCCAGCAGCTTGATGGGACACGGTCGAGTCTACGAGCAGTACTTC